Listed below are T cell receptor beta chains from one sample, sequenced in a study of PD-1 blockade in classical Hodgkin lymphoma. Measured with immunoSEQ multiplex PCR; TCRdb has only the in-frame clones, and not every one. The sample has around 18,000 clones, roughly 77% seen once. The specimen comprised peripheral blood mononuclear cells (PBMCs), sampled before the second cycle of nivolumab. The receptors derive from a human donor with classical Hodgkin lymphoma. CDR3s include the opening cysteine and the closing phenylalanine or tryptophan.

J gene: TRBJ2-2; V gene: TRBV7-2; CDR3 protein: CASSLRLLGTGELFF
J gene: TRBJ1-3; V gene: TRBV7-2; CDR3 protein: CASRAIPGGNTIYF
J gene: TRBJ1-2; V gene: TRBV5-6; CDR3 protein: CASSLRGFYGYTF
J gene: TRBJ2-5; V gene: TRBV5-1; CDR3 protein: CASSSPDRVGETQYF
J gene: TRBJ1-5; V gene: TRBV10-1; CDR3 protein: CARLDQPQHF
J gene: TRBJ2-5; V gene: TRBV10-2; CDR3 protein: CASSEGLAQETQYF
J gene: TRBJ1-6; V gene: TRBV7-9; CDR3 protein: CAGVDRADSPLHF
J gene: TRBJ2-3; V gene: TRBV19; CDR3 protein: CASSSGTSGFTDTQYF
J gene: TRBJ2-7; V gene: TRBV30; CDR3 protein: CAWTRRTDLPYEQYF
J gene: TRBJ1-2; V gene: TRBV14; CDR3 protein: CASSQGGASNYGYTF
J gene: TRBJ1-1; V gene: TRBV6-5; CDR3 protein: CASGITGGTEAFF
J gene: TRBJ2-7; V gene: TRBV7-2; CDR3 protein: CASSLAVTRSYEQYF
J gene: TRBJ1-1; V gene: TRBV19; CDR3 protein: CASSLTASSTEAFF
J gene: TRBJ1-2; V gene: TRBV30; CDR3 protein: CAWNLGSNYGYTF
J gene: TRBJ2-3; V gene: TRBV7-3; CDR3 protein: CASSLGTGGGWDTQYF
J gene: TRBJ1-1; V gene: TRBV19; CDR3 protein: CASSISGAMNTEAFF
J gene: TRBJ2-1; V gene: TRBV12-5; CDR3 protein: CASGLAMNNEQFF
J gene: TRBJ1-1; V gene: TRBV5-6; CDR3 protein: CASTSGAGGSTEAFF
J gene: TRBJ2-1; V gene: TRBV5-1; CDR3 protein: CASTPRYRETYNEQFF
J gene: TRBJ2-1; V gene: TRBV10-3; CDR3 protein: CAISEFAGVQNEQFF
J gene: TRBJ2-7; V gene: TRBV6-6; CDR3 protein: CASSWDSYEQYF
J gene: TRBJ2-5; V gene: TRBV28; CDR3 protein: CASSLSMGRGEVQYF
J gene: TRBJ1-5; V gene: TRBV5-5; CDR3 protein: CASGGGSNQPQHF
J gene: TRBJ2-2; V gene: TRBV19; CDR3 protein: CASSIWSTGELFF
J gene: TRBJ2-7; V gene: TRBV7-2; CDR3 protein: CASSLRLLSREQYF
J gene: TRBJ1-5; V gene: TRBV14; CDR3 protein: CASSQGSNQPQHF
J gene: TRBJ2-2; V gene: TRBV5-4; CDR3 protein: CASSQRGLTGELFF
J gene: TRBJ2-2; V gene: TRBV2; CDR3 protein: CASTLLGTGSGTGELFF
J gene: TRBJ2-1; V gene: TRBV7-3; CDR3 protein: CASSPYSGIYNEQFF
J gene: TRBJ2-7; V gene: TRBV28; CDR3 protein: CASSGTGVLYEQYF
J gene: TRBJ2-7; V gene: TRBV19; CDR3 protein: CASSWDSRYEQYF
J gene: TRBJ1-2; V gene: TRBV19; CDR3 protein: CASSIGGPNYGYTF
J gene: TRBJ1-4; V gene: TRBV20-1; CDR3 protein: CSAGRSEKLFF
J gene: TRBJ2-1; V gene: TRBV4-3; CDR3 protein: CASSQDTSGSENNEQFF
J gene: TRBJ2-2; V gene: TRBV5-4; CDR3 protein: CASSLQGRETGELFF
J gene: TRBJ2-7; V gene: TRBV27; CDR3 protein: CASSWTGTYEQYF
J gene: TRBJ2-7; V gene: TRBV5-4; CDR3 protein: CASTAGGTVYEQYF
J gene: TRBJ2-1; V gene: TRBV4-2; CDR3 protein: CASSQDPGRGNEQFF
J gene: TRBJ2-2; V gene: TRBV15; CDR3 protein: CATSLTGGRTGELFF
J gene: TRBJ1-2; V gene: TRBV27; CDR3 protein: CASSVDREGYGYTF
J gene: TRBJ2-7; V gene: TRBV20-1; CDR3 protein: CSAGQDYEQYF
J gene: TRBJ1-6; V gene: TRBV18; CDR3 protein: CASSPVGPYNSPPYNSPLHF
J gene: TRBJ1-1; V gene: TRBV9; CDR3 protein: CASSVGAGEAFF
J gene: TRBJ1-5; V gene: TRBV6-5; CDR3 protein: CASSYRGNQPQHF
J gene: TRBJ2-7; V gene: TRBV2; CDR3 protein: CASSERLLGAYEQYF
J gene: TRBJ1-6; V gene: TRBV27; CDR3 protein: CASSHYNSPLHF
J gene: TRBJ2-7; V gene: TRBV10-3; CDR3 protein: CAISESGGAFDEQYF